The 10 T cell receptor beta chains given below trace back to one sample, sequenced in a study of blood T cells in healthy people across ages. It was with a sample-barcoded 5' primer and a J-beta primer mix that a second PCR of roughly 6 to 12 cycles was run. TCRdb itself ran the 5' RACE reads through MiXCR, one entry per CDR3 protein. The data hold about 590,000 distinct CDR3 sequences, with under 30% observed a single time. Input material: blood. The receptor source for this set is a woman over 75 in good health.

V and J are TRBV7-2 and TRBJ1-3; D ambiguous. The CDR3 extends over 15 amino acids. Germline-derived CDR1 and CDR2 are SGHTA and FQGNSA. The V end was cut by 3 bases, the J end by 1 base, with 10 bases between. The CDR3 DNA reads as TGTGCCAGCAGCTTCCCCACTGGGTCTGGAAACACCATATATTTT. Amino acids: CASSFPTGSGNTIYF.

This clonotype was counted a single time. This may come from a read error, since a much larger clone is one base off. The chain links TRBV12-3 or TRBV12-4 to TRBJ1-5, with 7 bases that match TRBD1. This CDR3 is 14 amino acids long. The CDR3 here is CAGSFTGAGGPQHF. CDR3 nucleotides: TGTGCCGGCAGCTTTACAGGGGCTGGAGGGCCCCAGCATTTT.

The chain has TRBV20-1 and TRBJ2-7; TRBD1 is a possible D gene (6 bases). V lost 6 bases and J 2 bases, leaving 17 bases between the germline ends. The CDR3 sequence is 14 residues long. CDR1 DFQATT and CDR2 SNEGSKA come from the germline V gene (reference sequence). The CDR3, as DNA: TGCAGTGCACTGGTGAAGGACAGTCCCTACGAGCAGTACTTC. It yields the protein CSALVKDSPYEQYF.

The V call is TRBV7-9, the J call TRBJ2-2, with TRBD1 matching over 7 bases. The CDR3 is 16 residues long. V shed 0 bases and J 1 base; nucleotides not matched to a gene: 2. Germline V gene data show CDR1 as SEHNR and CDR2 as FQNEAQ (reference sequence). CDR3 protein: CASSLAWDRNTGELFF. CDR3 in DNA: TGTGCCAGCAGCTTAGCCTGGGACAGGAACACCGGGGAGCTGTTTTTT. The whole variable domain, filled in from reference TRBV7-9 and TRBJ2-2, reads DTGVSQNPRHKITKRGQNVTFRCDPISEHNRLYWYRQTLGQGPEFLTYFQNEAQLEKSRLLSDRFSAERPKGSFSTLEIQRTEQGDSAMYLCASSLAWDRNTGELFFGEGSRLTVL.

This clonotype occurred many times. V is TRBV6-1 and J is TRBJ2-3; D is uncertain. This CDR3 has 15 amino acids. V was clipped by 7 bases and J by 0 bases, with 14 bases between them. Germline V lookup: CDR1 MNHNS, CDR2 SASEGT. In nucleotides, the CDR3 is TGTGCCAGCACGAGTTCGGGTCTGAGCACAGATACGCAGTATTTT. Protein sequence: CASTSSGLSTDTQYF.

This chain connects TRBV11-2 to TRBJ1-2; possible D gene TRBD1, 5 bases. The CDR3 totals 12 residues. Germline CDR1 SGHAT, CDR2 FQNNGV. The CDR3 sequence: CATTTLRGGYTF. The CDR3, as DNA: TGTGCTACCACGACACTAAGGGGCGGCTACACCTTC.

Concerning this clonotype itself: Given a much more abundant clone one base away, this may be a read error. In DNA form, the CDR3 reads TGTGCCAGCAGCGTAGGACCGAGGCGGATGCAGCCACCCCTCCACTTT. Translated, it gives CASSVGPRRMQPPLHF. This chain connects TRBV9 to TRBJ1-6, with D unresolved. With 0 bases removed from V and 11 bases from J, the gap between germline ends came to 18 bases. Germline CDR1 is SGDLS and CDR2 is YYNGEE. There are 16 residues in the CDR3.

This chain connects TRBV7-9 to TRBJ2-1, with 7 bases identical to TRBD1. From germline, CDR1 is SEHNR and CDR2 FQNEAQ (reference sequence). V shed 6 bases and J 6 bases; nucleotides not matched to a gene: 5. The CDR3 covers 13 residues. The CDR3 protein is CASRPDRANEQFF. CDR3 DNA: TGTGCCAGCAGACCCGACAGGGCCAATGAGCAGTTCTTC. Based on the CDR3 plus reference TRBV7-9 and TRBJ2-1, the full variable domain is DTGVSQNPRHKITKRGQNVTFRCDPISEHNRLYWYRQTLGQGPEFLTYFQNEAQLEKSRLLSDRFSAERPKGSFSTLEIQRTEQGDSAMYLCASRPDRANEQFFGPGTRLTVL.

This clonotype was observed at least ten times. The chain joins TRBV20-1 to TRBJ1-5, with 10 bases aligning to TRBD1. V lost 1 base and J lost 0; bases outside the gene matches: 9. CDR1 DFQATT and CDR2 SNEGSKA come from the germline V gene (reference sequence). The CDR3 contains 18 residues. CDR3: CSARAKDRGGNSNQPQHF. The CDR3 DNA follows: TGCAGTGCTAGAGCCAAGGACAGGGGGGGAAATAGCAATCAGCCCCAGCATTTT.

This clonotype came up a few times. V usage is TRBV4-3 and J usage is TRBJ1-1, with a possible D match to TRBD1 (5 bases). Germline loops: CDR1 LGHNA, CDR2 YSLEER. CDR3 length: 16 amino acids. Trimming took off 0 bases at V and 2 bases at J, with 13 bases between the two ends. The DNA for the CDR3 is TGCGCCAGCAGCCAAGATCAGGGAGGGCTTAACACTGAAGCTTTCTTT. Amino acids: CASSQDQGGLNTEAFF.